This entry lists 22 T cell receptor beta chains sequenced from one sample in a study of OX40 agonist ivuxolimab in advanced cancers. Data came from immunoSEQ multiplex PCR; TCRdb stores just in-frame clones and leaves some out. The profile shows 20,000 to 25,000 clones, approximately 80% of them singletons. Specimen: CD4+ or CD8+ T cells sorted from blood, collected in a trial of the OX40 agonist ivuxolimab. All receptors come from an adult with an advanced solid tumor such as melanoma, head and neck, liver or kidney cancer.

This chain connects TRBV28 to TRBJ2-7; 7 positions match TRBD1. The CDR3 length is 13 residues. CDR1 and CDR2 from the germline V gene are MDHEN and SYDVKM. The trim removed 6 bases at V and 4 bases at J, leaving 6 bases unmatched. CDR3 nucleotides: TGTGCCAGCAGCCTCCGGGACAGATACGAGCAGTACTTC. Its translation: CASSLRDRYEQYF.

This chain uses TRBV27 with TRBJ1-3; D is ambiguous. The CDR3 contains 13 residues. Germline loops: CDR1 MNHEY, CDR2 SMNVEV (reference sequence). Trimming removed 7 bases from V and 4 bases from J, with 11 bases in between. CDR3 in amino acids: CASIPSGGNTIYF. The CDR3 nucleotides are TGTGCCAGCATTCCTTCGGGGGGAAACACCATATATTTT.

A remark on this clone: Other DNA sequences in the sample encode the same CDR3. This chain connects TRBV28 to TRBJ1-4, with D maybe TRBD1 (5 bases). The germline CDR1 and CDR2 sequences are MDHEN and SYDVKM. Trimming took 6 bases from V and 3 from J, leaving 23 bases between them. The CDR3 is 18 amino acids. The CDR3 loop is CASRPPPGGRRSNEKLFF. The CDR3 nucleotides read TGTGCCAGCAGACCACCCCCGGGGGGACGGCGGTCTAATGAAAAACTGTTTTTT.

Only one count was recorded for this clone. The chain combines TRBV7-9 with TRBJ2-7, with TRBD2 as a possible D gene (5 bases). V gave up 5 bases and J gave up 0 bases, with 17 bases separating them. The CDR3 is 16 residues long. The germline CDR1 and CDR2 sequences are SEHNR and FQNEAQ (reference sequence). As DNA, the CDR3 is TGTGCCAGCAGCCGTATGACCGACGGGGTCTCCTACGAGCAGTACTTC. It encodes CASSRMTDGVSYEQYF.

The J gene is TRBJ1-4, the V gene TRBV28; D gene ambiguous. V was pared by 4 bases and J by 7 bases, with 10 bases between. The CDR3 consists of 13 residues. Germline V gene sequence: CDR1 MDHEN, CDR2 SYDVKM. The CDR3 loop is CASSSLPGEKLFF. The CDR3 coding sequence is TGTGCCAGCAGTTCGCTACCGGGTGAAAAACTGTTTTTT.

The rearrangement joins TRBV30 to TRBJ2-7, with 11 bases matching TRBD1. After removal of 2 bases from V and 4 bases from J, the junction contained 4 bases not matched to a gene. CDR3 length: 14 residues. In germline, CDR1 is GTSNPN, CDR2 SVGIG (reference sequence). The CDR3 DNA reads TGTGCCTGGAGTACGGGACAGGGGGTTTACGAGCAGTACTTC. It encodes CAWSTGQGVYEQYF.

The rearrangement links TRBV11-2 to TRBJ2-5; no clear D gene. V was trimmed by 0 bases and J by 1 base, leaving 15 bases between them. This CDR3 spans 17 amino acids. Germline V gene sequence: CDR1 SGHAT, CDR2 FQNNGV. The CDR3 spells CASSLDLSRIFQETQYF. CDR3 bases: TGTGCCAGCAGCTTAGATCTTTCCAGGATTTTCCAAGAGACCCAGTACTTC.

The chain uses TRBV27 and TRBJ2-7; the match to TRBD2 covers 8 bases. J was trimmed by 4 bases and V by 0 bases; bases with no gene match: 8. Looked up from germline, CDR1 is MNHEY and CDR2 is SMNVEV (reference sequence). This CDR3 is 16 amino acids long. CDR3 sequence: CASSLSVWTSSYEQYF. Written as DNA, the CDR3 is TGTGCCAGCAGTTTATCGGTTTGGACTAGCTCGTACGAGCAGTACTTC.

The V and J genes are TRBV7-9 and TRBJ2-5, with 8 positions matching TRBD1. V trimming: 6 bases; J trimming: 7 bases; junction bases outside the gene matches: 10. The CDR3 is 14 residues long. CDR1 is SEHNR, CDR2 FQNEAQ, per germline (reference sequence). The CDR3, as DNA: TGTGCCAGCAGACCTGGACAGGGAGGCTCGACCCAGTACTTC. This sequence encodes CASRPGQGGSTQYF.

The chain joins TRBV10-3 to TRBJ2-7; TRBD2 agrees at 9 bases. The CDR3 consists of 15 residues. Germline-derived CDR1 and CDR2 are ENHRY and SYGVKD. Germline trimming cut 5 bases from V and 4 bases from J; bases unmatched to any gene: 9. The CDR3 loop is CAISNLASGMYEQYF. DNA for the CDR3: TGTGCCATCAGTAATCTGGCTAGCGGGATGTACGAGCAGTACTTC.

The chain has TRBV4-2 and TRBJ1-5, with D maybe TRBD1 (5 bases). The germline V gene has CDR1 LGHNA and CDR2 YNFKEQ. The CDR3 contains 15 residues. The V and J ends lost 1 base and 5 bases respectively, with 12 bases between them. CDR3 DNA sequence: TGTGCCAGCAGCCAAGGTCAGGGAATTTATCAGCCCCAGCATTTT. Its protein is CASSQGQGIYQPQHF.

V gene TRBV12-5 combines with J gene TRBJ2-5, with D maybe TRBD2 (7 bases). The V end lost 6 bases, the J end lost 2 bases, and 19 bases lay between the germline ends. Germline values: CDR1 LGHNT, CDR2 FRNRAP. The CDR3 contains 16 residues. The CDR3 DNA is TGTGCTAGTGGCTTACTTTCGGGGGGCTTACAAGAGACCCAGTACTTC. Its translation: CASGLLSGGLQETQYF.

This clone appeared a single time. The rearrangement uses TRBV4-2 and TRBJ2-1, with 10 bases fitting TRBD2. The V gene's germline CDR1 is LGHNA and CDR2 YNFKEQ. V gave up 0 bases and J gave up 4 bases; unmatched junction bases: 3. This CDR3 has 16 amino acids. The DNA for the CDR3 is TGTGCCAGCAGCCAAGATCTAGCGGGAGCTTACAATGAGCAGTTCTTC. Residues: CASSQDLAGAYNEQFF.

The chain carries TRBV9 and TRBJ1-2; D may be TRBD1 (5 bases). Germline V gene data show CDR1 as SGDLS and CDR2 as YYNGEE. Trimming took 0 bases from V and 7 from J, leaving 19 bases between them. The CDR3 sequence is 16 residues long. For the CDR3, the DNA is TGTGCCAGCAGCGTAGCCGGGGCCTCGGGATATATTGGCTACACCTTC. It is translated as CASSVAGASGYIGYTF.

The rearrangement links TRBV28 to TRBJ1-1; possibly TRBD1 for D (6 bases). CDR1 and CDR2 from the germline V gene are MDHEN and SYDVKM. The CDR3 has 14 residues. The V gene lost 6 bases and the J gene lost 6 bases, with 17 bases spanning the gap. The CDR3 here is CASRMSGAGSEAFF. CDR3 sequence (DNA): TGTGCCAGCAGAATGTCGGGGGCCGGCTCTGAAGCTTTCTTT.

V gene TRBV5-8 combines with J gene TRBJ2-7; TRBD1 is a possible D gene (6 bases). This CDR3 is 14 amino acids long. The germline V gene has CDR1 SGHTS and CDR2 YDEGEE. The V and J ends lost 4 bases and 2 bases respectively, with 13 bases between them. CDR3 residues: CASSPLTGTYEQYF. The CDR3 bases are TGTGCCAGCAGCCCCCTTACAGGGACCTACGAGCAGTACTTC.

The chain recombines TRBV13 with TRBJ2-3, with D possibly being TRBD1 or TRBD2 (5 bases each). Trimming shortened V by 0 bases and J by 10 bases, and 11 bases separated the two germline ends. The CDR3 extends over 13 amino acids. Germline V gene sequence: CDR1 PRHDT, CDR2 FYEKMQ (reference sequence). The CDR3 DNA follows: TGTGCCAGCAGCTTAGGTGGGGTGGGGGCGCAGTATTTT. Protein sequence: CASSLGGVGAQYF.

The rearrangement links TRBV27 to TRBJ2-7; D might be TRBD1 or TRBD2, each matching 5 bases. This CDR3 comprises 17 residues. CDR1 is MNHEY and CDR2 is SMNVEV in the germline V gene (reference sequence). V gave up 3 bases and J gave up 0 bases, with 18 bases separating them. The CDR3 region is CASSFNPGRLDSYEQYF. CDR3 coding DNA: TGTGCCAGCAGTTTTAATCCGGGACGCCTTGACTCCTACGAGCAGTACTTC.

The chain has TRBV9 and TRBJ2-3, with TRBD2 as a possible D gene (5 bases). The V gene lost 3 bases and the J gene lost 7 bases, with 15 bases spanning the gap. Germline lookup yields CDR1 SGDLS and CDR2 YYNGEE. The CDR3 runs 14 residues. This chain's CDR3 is CASSGAGAGYTQYF. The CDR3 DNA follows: TGTGCCAGCAGCGGGGCGGGTGCCGGGTATACGCAGTATTTT.

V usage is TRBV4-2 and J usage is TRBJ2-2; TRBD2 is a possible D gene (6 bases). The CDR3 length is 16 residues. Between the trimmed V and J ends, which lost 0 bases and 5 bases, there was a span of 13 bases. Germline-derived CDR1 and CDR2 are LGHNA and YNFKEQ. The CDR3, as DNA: TGTGCCAGCAGCCAAGAACCGGGACTCAGAACCGGGGAGCTGTTTTTT. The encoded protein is CASSQEPGLRTGELFF.

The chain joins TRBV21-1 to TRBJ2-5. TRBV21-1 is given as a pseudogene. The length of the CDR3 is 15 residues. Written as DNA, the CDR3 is TGTGCCAGCACCCCCTCCGGGTCGGGCGGCAAGACCCAGTACTTC. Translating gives CASTPSGSGGKTQYF.

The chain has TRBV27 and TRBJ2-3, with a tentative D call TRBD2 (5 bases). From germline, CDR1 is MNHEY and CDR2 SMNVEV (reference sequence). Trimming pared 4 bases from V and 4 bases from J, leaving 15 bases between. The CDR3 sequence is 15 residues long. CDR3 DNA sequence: TGTGCCAGCAGTTGGTCTAGCTTCGTAGCAGATACGCAGTATTTT. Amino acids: CASSWSSFVADTQYF.